The clone carrying this T cell receptor (beta chain) was recorded once. The antigen is unknown. An end of the junction differs from the germline gene, which may be a read error. The authors made TCR beta cDNA from 400 to 550 ng total RNA with a constant-region primer. Slightly modified ARM-PCR served as the procedure for the TCR beta libraries. These libraries came from three rounds of nested multiplex PCR. Rounds one and two of PCR, each of 9 to 11 cycles, were primed with TRBV1-TRBV30 forward primers and a C-beta reverse primer. TCRdb used MiXCR to reprocess the multiplex PCR reads, holding one entry per CDR3 protein. This sample has 180,000 or so distinct CDR3 sequences, with roughly three fifths found just once. This sample stems from a study of tumor-infiltrating lymphocytes in primary liver carcinoma. Study findings and constraints: It was tumor-adjacent and tumor-blood pairs that overlapped less than tumor region pairs did. Tumor tissue displayed a significantly greater top-250-clone fraction than blood (p = 0.039). Unsorted bulk sampling ruled out any CD4+ versus CD8+ repertoire comparison.

Germline V CDR1 and CDR2: SGHAT, FQNNGV. CDR3 size: 14 residues. Unsorted whole blood yielded the blood RNA, and germline DNA was also extracted. A sample of four milliliters of peripheral blood was taken before surgery. This chain connects TRBV11-2 to TRBJ1-1; TRBD1 matches 10 bases. This receptor was identified in a middle-aged man with primary liver carcinoma and hepatitis B virus infection. What was sequenced was peripheral blood. In nucleotides, the CDR3 is TGTGCCAGCGGCCGGGGACAGGGGAACACTAAAGCTTTCTTT. Amino acid sequence: CASGRGQGNTKAFF.